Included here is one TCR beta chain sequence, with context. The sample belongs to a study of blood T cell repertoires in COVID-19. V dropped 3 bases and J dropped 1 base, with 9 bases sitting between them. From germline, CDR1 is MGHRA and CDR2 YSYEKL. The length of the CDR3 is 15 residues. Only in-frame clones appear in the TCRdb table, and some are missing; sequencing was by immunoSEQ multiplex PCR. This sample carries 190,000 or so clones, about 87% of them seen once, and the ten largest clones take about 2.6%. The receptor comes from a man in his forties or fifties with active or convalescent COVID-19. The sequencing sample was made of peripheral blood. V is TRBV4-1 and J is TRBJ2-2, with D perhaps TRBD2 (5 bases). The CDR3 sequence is CASSHGLGNTGELFF. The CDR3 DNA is TGCGCCAGCAGCCACGGACTCGGGAACACCGGGGAGCTGTTTTTT.